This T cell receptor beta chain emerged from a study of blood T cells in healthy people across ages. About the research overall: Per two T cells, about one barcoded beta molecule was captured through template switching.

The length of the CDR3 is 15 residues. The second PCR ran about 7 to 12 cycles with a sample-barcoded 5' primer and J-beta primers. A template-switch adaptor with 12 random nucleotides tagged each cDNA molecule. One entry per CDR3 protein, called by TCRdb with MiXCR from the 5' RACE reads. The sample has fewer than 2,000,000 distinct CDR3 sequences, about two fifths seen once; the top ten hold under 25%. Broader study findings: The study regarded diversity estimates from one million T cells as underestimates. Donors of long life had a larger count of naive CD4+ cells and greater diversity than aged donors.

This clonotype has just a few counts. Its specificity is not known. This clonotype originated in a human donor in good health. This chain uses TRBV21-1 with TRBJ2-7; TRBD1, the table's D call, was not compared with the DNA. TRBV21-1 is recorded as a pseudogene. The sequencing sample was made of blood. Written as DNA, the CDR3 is TGTGCCAGCAGCACTCCCGGGACAGGTGCCTACGAGCAGTACTTC. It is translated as CASSTPGTGAYEQYF.